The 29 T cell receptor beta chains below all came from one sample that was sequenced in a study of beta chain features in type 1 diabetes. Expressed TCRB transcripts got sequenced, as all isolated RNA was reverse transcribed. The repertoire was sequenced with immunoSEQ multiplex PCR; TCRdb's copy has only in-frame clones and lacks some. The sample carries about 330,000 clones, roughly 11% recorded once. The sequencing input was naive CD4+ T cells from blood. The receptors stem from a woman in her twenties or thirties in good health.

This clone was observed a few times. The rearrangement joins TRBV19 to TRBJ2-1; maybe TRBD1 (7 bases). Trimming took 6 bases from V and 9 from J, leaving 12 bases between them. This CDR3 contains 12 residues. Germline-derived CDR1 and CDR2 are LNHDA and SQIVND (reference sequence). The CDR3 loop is CASSPQGGEQFF. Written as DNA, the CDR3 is TGTGCCAGTAGCCCCCAGGGGGGTGAGCAGTTCTTC.

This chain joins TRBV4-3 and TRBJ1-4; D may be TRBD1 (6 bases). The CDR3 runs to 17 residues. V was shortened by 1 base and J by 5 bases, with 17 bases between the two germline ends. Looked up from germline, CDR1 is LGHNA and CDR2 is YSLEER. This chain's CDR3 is CASSQVQGGFGNEKLFF. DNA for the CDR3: TGCGCCAGCAGCCAAGTACAGGGAGGGTTCGGAAATGAAAAACTGTTTTTT.

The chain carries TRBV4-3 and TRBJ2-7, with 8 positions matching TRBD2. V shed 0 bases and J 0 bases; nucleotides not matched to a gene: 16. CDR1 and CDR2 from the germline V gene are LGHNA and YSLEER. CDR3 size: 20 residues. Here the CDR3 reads CASSQDLGFRTSPSSYEQYF. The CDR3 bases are TGCGCCAGCAGCCAAGATCTCGGGTTCCGGACTAGCCCGAGCTCCTACGAGCAGTACTTC.

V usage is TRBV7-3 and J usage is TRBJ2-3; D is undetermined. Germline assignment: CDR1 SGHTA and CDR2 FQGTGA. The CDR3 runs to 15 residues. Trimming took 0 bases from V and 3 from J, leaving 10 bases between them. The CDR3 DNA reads TGTGCCAGCAGCTTAACTCCCGGAGATACAGATACGCAGTATTTT. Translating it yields CASSLTPGDTDTQYF.

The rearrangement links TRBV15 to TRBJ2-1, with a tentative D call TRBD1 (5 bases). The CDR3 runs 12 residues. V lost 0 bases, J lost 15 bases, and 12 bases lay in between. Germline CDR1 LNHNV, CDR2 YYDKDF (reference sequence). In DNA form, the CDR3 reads TGTGCCACCAGCAGAGAAGGCCAGGGTTGGTTCTTC. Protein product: CATSREGQGWFF.

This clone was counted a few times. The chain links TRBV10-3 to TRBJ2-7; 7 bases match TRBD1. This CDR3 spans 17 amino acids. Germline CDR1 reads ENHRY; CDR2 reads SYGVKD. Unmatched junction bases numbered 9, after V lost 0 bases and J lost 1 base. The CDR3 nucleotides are TGTGCCATCAGTGAGTCTTGGGACAGTAGGGTGTCCTACGAGCAGTACTTC. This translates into CAISESWDSRVSYEQYF.

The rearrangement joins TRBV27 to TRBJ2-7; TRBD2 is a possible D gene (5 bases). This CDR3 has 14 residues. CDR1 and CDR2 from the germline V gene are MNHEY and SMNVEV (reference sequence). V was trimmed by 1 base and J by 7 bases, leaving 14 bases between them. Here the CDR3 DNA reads TGTGCCAGCAGTTTATACATTACCGGGGAAGAGCAGTACTTC. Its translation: CASSLYITGEEQYF.

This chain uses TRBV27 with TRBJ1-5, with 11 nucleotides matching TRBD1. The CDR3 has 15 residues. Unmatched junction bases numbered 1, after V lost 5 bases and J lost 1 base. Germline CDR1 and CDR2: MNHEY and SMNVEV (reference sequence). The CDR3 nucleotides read TGTGCCAGCAGTGGGACAGGGGGAAGCAATCAGCCCCAGCATTTT. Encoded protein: CASSGTGGSNQPQHF.

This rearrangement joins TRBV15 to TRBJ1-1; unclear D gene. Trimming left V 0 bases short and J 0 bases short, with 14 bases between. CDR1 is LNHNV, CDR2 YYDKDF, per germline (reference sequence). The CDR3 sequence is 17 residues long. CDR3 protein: CATSRDGTRRVNTEAFF. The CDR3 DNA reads TGTGCCACCAGCAGAGATGGAACGAGGCGGGTGAACACTGAAGCTTTCTTT.

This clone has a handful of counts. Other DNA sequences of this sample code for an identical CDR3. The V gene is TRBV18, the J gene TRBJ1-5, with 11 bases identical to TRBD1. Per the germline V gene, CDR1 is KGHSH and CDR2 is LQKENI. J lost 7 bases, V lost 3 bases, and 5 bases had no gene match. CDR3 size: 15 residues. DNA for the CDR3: TGTGCCAGCTCACCTGGACAGGGGGCAGGACAGCCCCAGCATTTT. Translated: CASSPGQGAGQPQHF.

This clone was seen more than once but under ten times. The CDR3 DNA sequence: TGTGCCAGCAGGGACAGCAGCACAGATACGCAGTATTTT. Amino acids: CASRDSSTDTQYF. The chain employs TRBV6-4 and TRBJ2-3; D possibly corresponds to TRBD1 (6 bases). The CDR3 has 13 amino acids. With 6 bases removed from V and 0 bases from J, the gap between germline ends came to 7 bases. CDR1 is MRHNA, CDR2 SNTAGT, per germline.

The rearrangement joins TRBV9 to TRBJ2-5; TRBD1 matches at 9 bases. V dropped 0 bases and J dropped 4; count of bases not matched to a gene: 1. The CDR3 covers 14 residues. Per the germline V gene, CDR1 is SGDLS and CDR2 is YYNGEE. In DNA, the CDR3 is TGTGCCAGCAGCGTAGACAGGGGGCTAGAGACCCAGTACTTC. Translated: CASSVDRGLETQYF.

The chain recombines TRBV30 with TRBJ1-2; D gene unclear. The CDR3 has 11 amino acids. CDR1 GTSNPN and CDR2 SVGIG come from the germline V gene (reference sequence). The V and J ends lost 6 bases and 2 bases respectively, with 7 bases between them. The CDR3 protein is CACFLNYGYTF. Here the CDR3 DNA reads TGTGCCTGCTTCTTGAACTATGGCTACACCTTC.

The CDR3 DNA reads TGTGCCAGCAGCTTAACGCAGGGTACCGGGGAGCTGTTTTTT. It specifies CASSLTQGTGELFF. This chain joins TRBV7-3 and TRBJ2-2, with D maybe TRBD1 (5 bases). From germline, CDR1 is SGHTA and CDR2 FQGTGA. The CDR3 runs to 14 residues. With 0 bases removed from V and 5 bases from J, the gap between germline ends came to 7 bases. Filled out from reference TRBV7-3 and TRBJ2-2, the complete variable domain reads GAGVSQTPSNKVTEKGKYVELRCDPISGHTALYWYRQSLGQGPEFLIYFQGTGAADDSGLPNDRFFAVRPEGSVSTLKIQRTERGDSAVYLCASSLTQGTGELFFGEGSRLTVL.

The chain's CDR3 is CSVGDRGFYEQYF. DNA of the CDR3: TGCAGCGTTGGGGACAGGGGTTTTTACGAGCAGTACTTC. The rearrangement links TRBV29-1 to TRBJ2-7; 10 bases map to TRBD1. Germline V gene lookup returns CDR1 SQVTM and CDR2 ANQGSEA. V lost 4 bases to trimming and J lost 4 bases; unmatched junction nucleotides: 4. This CDR3 has 13 amino acids.

The CDR3 sequence: CASSNGQGSEKLFF. The CDR3 bases are TGCGCCAGCAGCAATGGACAGGGAAGTGAAAAACTGTTTTTT. The V and J genes are TRBV5-1 and TRBJ1-4; 8 positions agree with TRBD1. The germline V gene has CDR1 SGHRS and CDR2 YFSETQ. The CDR3 runs to 14 residues. V lost 4 bases to trimming and J lost 7 bases; unmatched junction nucleotides: 6.

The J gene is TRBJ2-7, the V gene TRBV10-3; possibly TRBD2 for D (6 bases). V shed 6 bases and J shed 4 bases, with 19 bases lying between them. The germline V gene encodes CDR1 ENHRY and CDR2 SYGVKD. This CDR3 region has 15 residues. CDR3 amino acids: CAISIRDSRRYEQYF. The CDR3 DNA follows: TGTGCCATCAGCATCAGGGACTCAAGGAGGTACGAGCAGTACTTC.

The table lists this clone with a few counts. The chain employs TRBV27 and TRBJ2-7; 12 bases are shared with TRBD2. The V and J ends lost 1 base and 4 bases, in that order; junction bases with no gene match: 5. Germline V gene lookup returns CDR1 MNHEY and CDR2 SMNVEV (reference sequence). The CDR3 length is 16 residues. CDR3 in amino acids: CASSLYPSGRAYEQYF. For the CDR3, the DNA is TGTGCCAGCAGTTTATATCCTAGCGGGAGGGCGTACGAGCAGTACTTC.

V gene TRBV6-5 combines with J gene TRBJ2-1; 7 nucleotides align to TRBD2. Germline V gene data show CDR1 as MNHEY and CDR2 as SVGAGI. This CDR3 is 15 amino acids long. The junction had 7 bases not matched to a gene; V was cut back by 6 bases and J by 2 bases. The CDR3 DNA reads TGTGCCAGCAGAAGGCGGGAGCCCCCCTACAATGAGCAGTTCTTC. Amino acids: CASRRREPPYNEQFF.

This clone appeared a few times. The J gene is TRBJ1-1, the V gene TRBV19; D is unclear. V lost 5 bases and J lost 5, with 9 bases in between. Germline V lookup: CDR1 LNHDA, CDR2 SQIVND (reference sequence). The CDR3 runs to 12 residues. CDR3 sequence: CASSFGGTEAFF. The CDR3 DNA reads TGTGCCAGTAGTTTTGGAGGGACTGAAGCTTTCTTT.

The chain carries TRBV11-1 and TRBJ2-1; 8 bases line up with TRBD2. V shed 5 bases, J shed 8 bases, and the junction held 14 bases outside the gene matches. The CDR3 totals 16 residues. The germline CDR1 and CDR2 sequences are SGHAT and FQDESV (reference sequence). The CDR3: CASSPRFSGARYEQFF. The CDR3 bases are TGTGCCAGCAGCCCGAGATTTAGCGGGGCCCGGTATGAGCAGTTCTTC.

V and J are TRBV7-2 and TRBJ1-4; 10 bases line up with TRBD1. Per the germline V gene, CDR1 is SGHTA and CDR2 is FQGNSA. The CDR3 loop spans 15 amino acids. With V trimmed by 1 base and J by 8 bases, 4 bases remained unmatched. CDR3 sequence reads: CASSLGGTGDEKLFF. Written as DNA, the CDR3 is TGTGCCAGCAGCTTAGGTGGGACAGGGGACGAAAAACTGTTTTTT.

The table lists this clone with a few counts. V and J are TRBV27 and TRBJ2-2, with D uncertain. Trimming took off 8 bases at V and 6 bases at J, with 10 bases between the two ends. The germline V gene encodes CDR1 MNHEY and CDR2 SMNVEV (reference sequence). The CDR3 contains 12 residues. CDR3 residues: CASRPSAGELFF. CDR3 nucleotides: TGTGCCAGCCGGCCTAGTGCCGGGGAGCTGTTTTTT.

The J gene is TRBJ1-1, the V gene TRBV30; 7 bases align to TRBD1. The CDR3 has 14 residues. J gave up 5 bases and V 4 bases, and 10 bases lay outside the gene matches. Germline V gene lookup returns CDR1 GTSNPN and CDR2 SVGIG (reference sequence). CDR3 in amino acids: CAWKKQTGRTEAFF. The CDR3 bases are TGTGCCTGGAAAAAACAGACAGGGAGGACTGAAGCTTTCTTT.

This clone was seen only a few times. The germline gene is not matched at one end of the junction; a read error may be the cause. The CDR3 sequence is CASSLELAPPDF. CDR3 nucleotides: TGTGCCAGCAGCTTAGAGCTAGCCCCGCCAGACTTC. The chain carries TRBV7-2 and TRBJ2-7; maybe TRBD2 (5 bases). CDR3 length equals 12 residues. In germline, CDR1 is SGHTA, CDR2 FQGNSA.

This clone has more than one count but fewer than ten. Written as DNA, the CDR3 is TGTGCCAGCAGCTTAGGGTCTCCGGGACAGGGCGCGAACACTGAAGCTTTCTTT. Translation: CASSLGSPGQGANTEAFF. The chain employs TRBV11-2 and TRBJ1-1, with 9 bases aligning to TRBD1. J lost 1 base, V lost 1 base, and 10 bases had no gene match. This CDR3 region has 18 residues. CDR1 is SGHAT and CDR2 is FQNNGV in the germline V gene.

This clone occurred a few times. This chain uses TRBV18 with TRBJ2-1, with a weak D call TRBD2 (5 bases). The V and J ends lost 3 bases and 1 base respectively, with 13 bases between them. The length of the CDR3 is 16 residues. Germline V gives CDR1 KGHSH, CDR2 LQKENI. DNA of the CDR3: TGTGCCAGCTCACCGAGATATAGCGAGTCCTACAATGAGCAGTTCTTC. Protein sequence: CASSPRYSESYNEQFF.

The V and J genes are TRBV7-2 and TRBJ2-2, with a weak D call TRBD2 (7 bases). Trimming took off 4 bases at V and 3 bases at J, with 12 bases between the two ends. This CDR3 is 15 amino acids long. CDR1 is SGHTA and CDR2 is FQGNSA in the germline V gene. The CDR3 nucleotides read TGTGCCAGCAGCTCTAGGGGGGGACACACCGGGGAGCTGTTTTTT. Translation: CASSSRGGHTGELFF.

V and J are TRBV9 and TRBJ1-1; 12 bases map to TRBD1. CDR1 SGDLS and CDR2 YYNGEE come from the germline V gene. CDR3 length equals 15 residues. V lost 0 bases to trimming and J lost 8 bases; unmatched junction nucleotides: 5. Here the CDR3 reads CASSVGGQGAAEAFF. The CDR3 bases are TGTGCCAGCAGCGTAGGGGGACAGGGGGCGGCGGAAGCTTTCTTT. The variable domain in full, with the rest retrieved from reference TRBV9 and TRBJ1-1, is DSGVTQTPKHLITATGQRVTLRCSPRSGDLSVYWYQQSLDQGLQFLIQYYNGEERAKGNILERFSAQQFPDLHSELNLSSLELGDSALYFCASSVGGQGAAEAFFGQGTRLTVV.